Below, 18 T cell receptor beta chains from the same sample are listed, as sequenced in a study of identical twins. TCRdb ran MiXCR on the 5' RACE reads and lists one entry per CDR3 protein. The table lists 350,000 to 600,000 distinct CDR3 sequences, about 14% of them singletons. This sample was also put to use in a study of yellow fever vaccine responses in identical twins.

Sequencing input: CD4+ T cells sorted from blood. Receptor source: a woman between 18 and 29 years old in good health.

V and J are TRBV30 and TRBJ2-3, with 7 bases that match TRBD2. The CDR3 loop spans 15 amino acids. Losses at the gene ends were 4 bases for V and 4 bases for J; bases not matched to a gene: 11. The germline gives CDR1 GTSNPN, CDR2 SVGIG (reference sequence). In nucleotides, the CDR3 is TGTGCCTGGAACATTCGCGTGGGGGGGGCAGATACGCAGTATTTT. As protein: CAWNIRVGGADTQYF.

The rearrangement uses TRBV29-1 and TRBJ2-5, with 7 bases aligning to TRBD1. Germline V gives CDR1 SQVTM, CDR2 ANQGSEA. The CDR3 runs to 14 residues. Trimming at V came to 6 bases and at J to 5 bases, leaving 12 bases not matched to a gene. CDR3: CSVIGQQGTETQYF. For the CDR3, the DNA is TGCAGCGTAATAGGACAACAGGGGACGGAGACCCAGTACTTC. Full variable domain (remainder filled in from reference TRBV29-1 and TRBJ2-5): SAVISQKPSRDICQRGTSLTIQCQVDSQVTMMFWYRQQPGQSLTLIATANQGSEATYESGFVIDKFPISRPNLTFSTLTVSNMSPEDSSIYLCSVIGQQGTETQYFGPGTRLLVL.

This clonotype has just a few counts. The junction departs from the called germline gene at one end, perhaps through a read error. The V call is TRBV20-1, the J call TRBJ2-7; 9 bases are shared with TRBD2. CDR1 DFQATT and CDR2 SNEGSKA come from the germline V gene (reference sequence). This CDR3 is built from 16 residues. The CDR3 DNA follows: TGCAGTGCTAGAGAGGCCCCCCTAGCGGGGCCATTTTTCAGTGTCTTC. Amino acids: CSAREAPLAGPFFSVF.

The chain has TRBV4-3 and TRBJ2-3; D not certain. CDR3 length: 14 amino acids. CDR1 LGHNA and CDR2 YSLEER come from the germline V gene. Trimming removed 0 bases from V and 5 bases from J, with 9 bases in between. CDR3 loop: CASSQDPFVDTQYF. For the CDR3, the DNA is TGCGCCAGCAGCCAAGATCCGTTTGTAGATACGCAGTATTTT.

This clonotype came up a few times. The chain carries TRBV18 and TRBJ2-2; D uncertain. The CDR3 runs 13 residues. Deletions cut 8 bases from V and 6 bases from J, with 13 bases between. CDR1 is KGHSH, CDR2 LQKENI, per germline. CDR3 nucleotide sequence: TGTGCCAGCGGGAAAGGAGTCCCCGGGGAGCTGTTTTTT. It encodes CASGKGVPGELFF.

The chain links TRBV20-1 to TRBJ1-4; TRBD1 matches 7 bases. With 3 bases clipped from V and 12 bases from J, the junction kept 4 bases outside the gene matches. The germline V gene has CDR1 DFQATT and CDR2 SNEGSKA (reference sequence). The CDR3 length is 11 residues. This CDR3 is CSASTTGELFF. The CDR3 nucleotides read TGCAGTGCTAGTACCACAGGGGAACTGTTTTTT.

This clonotype has more than one count but fewer than ten. This chain uses TRBV7-9 with TRBJ2-2; TRBD2 aligns across 10 bases. CDR1 is SEHNR, CDR2 FQNEAQ, per germline (reference sequence). With 5 bases clipped from V and 1 base from J, the junction kept 4 bases outside the gene matches. CDR3 length: 16 amino acids. The CDR3 loop reads CASSLSSGRNTGELFF. DNA of the CDR3: TGTGCCAGCAGCCTATCTAGCGGGAGGAACACCGGGGAGCTGTTTTTT.

There are a few counts of this clonotype. J is TRBJ1-2 and V is TRBV28, with 10 positions matching TRBD1. Germline V gives CDR1 MDHEN, CDR2 SYDVKM. With V trimmed by 5 bases and J by 8 bases, 11 bases remained unmatched. The CDR3 length is 15 residues. In nucleotides, the CDR3 is TGTGCCAGCAGTGGGACAGGGGAGGGAAGTCGAGGCTACACCTTC. This codes for CASSGTGEGSRGYTF.

This chain links TRBV2 with TRBJ2-1; possibly TRBD1 or TRBD2 for D (5 bases each). Trimming removed 3 bases at V and 10 bases at J, with 19 bases between. This CDR3 comprises 15 residues. Germline values: CDR1 SNHLY, CDR2 FYNNEI. The CDR3 nucleotides are TGTGCCAGCAGTGATACCCGGGACCAGTCCCGCGAGCAGTTCTTC. It yields the protein CASSDTRDQSREQFF.

V gene TRBV11-1 combines with J gene TRBJ2-3, with D perhaps given as TRBD1 or TRBD2 (5 bases each). Germline V CDR1 and CDR2: SGHAT, FQDESV (reference sequence). Deletions cut 1 base from V and 2 bases from J, with 16 bases between. The CDR3 spans 17 residues. CDR3 coding DNA: TGTGCCAGCAGCTTAGTGGGACCCCATCCCTTCACAGATACGCAGTATTTT. Protein: CASSLVGPHPFTDTQYF.

This clonotype was seen repeatedly, ten times or more. The V call is TRBV11-1, the J call TRBJ2-3, with TRBD2 identical over 16 bases. The V segment lost 4 bases and the J segment 1 base; nucleotides outside the gene matches: 5. The CDR3 runs 18 residues. Germline V lookup: CDR1 SGHAT, CDR2 FQDESV (reference sequence). The CDR3 nucleotides read TGTGCCAGCAGCTCCACCGGGACTAGCGGGGGGGGCACAGATACGCAGTATTTT. Residues: CASSSTGTSGGGTDTQYF.

The chain carries TRBV11-2 and TRBJ2-3; D is unresolved. Germline CDR1 and CDR2: SGHAT and FQNNGV. The CDR3 sequence is 17 residues long. Between the trimmed V and J ends, which lost 1 base and 3 bases, there was a span of 17 bases. The CDR3 nucleotides are TGTGCCAGCAGCTTAGGGTCATGGTGGAACTTTACAGATACGCAGTATTTT. Its translation is CASSLGSWWNFTDTQYF.

The chain employs TRBV19 and TRBJ2-1; TRBD1 might be the D (6 bases). The germline CDR1 and CDR2 sequences are LNHDA and SQIVND (reference sequence). The CDR3 consists of 15 residues. The germline V and J ends were trimmed by 4 bases and 5 bases, with 15 bases remaining between them. The CDR3 region is CASSTQGMSHNEQFF. The CDR3 coding sequence is TGTGCCAGTAGTACCCAGGGGATGAGCCACAATGAGCAGTTCTTC.

This clonotype was found many times. V gene TRBV6-5 combines with J gene TRBJ2-1; D gene uncertain. This CDR3 is built from 12 residues. Germline V gives CDR1 MNHEY, CDR2 SVGAGI. V lost 10 bases and J lost 6, with 13 bases in between. CDR3 DNA sequence: TGTGCCACCCAGGACCCCGGCAATGAGCAGTTCTTC. Translated, it gives CATQDPGNEQFF.

V and J are TRBV28 and TRBJ1-5, with D tentatively TRBD1 (5 bases). The V end lost 5 bases, the J end lost 0 bases, and 11 bases lay between the germline ends. Germline CDR1 MDHEN, CDR2 SYDVKM. The CDR3 is made up of 15 amino acids. Here the CDR3 DNA reads TGTGCCAGCAGTCCCCCGGACATTAGCAATCAGCCCCAGCATTTT. Translation gives CASSPPDISNQPQHF. Filled out from reference TRBV28 and TRBJ1-5, the complete variable domain reads DVKVTQSSRYLVKRTGEKVFLECVQDMDHENMFWYRQDPGLGLRLIYFSYDVKMKEKGDIPEGYSVSREKKERFSLILESASTNQTSMYLCASSPPDISNQPQHFGDGTRLSIL.

Comment on this clonotype: Being one base from a much bigger clone, this may be a read error. The chain couples TRBV11-2 to TRBJ2-5, with 11 nucleotides matching TRBD2. Germline V CDR1 and CDR2: SGHAT, FQNNGV. CDR3 length: 14 amino acids. CDR3 coding DNA: TGTGCCAGCAGGATTCTAGCGGGGGGAGAGACCCAGCACTTC. This gives the protein CASRILAGGETQHF.

This clonotype appeared many times. The gene calls are TRBV7-2 and TRBJ2-7; no clear D. Looked up from germline, CDR1 is SGHTA and CDR2 is FQGNSA. The CDR3 extends over 11 amino acids. V was clipped by 1 base and J by 8 bases, with 6 bases between them. Here the CDR3 DNA reads TGTGCCAGCAGCTTAGGTCCCCAGCAGTACTTC. Translation gives CASSLGPQQYF.

This clonotype has just a few counts. The V and J genes are TRBV2 and TRBJ2-4, with 7 bases matching TRBD2. J was trimmed by 9 bases and V by 3 bases; bases with no gene match: 8. Germline loops: CDR1 SNHLY, CDR2 FYNNEI. CDR3 length: 14 residues. DNA of the CDR3: TGTGCCAGCAGTGACGAGGGGACTACTTCCATTCAGTACTTC. Protein: CASSDEGTTSIQYF.